The clone carrying this T cell receptor beta chain showed up just a few times. Its antigen is not identified. The sample originates from a study of shared clonotypes between healthy human individuals. Study conclusions and caveats: Approximately 5% of naive CD4 clonotypes were shared across a handful of donors.

Division of CD4+ cells produced a CD45RA+ naive subset and a CD45RA-negative memory subset. The repertoire was sequenced with immunoSEQ multiplex PCR; TCRdb's copy has only in-frame clones and lacks some. Of about 1.1 million clones listed, around 77% are singletons. The sequencing input was memory CD4+ T cells from PBMCs. Subset given: CD45RA-negative fraction. This clonotype was obtained from a man aged 18 to 30 in good health. Some clones in this sample may be carry-over from other donors' samples.

This CDR3 reads CASSRPGTDSYEQYF. CDR3 nucleotide sequence: TGTGCCAGCAGCCGTCCCGGGACCGACTCCTACGAGCAGTACTTC. V is TRBV4-2 and J is TRBJ2-7; D tentatively reads TRBD1 or TRBD2 (5 bases each). With 4 bases removed from V and 0 bases from J, the gap between germline ends came to 13 bases. The CDR3 is made up of 15 amino acids. The germline V gene encodes CDR1 LGHNA and CDR2 YNFKEQ.